This is a list of T cell receptor beta chains from one sample in a study of cytomegalovirus exposure and HLA in healthy donors. Generated by immunoSEQ multiplex PCR, the TCRdb table keeps only in-frame clones and is missing some. The sample includes 95,000 or so clones, 77% of them seen just once. Material for sequencing was PBMCs. These receptors were obtained from a woman in her 40s in good health and CMV-seronegative. The CDR3 runs from the conserved cysteine through the conserved F or W. The D gene is left open where the match is weak. The size entry is marked missing in some rows and otherwise reads once, few, many or a size class.

j_call clone_size v_call d_call cdr3_aa cdr3_nt
TRBJ1-1 - TRBV6-6 TRBD1 CASSYLTGATEAFF TGTGCCAGCAGTTACCTGACAGGGGCCACTGAAGCTTTCTTT
TRBJ2-3 - TRBV7-6 - CASSLVGGNTDTQYF TGTGCCAGCAGCTTAGTTGGGGGGAACACAGATACGCAGTATTTT
TRBJ1-6 - TRBV5-6 - CASSPPTGGRLNSPLHF TGTGCCAGCAGCCCTCCCACCGGAGGGCGGCTTAATTCACCCCTCCACTTT
TRBJ1-5 - TRBV30 - CAWSSDRLLHQPQHF TGTGCCTGGAGTTCTGACAGGCTACTGCATCAGCCCCAGCATTTT
TRBJ2-1 - TRBV27 TRBD2 CASSPRGGSYNEQFF TGTGCCAGCAGCCCGCGGGGGGGCTCCTACAATGAGCAGTTCTTC
TRBJ2-6 - TRBV30 - CAWTRRGSGANVLTF TGTGCCTGGACCCGTAGGGGGTCTGGGGCCAACGTCCTGACTTTC
TRBJ1-1 - TRBV6-1 - CASSGQTLNTEAFF TGTGCCAGCAGTGGACAGACCCTGAACACTGAAGCTTTCTTT
TRBJ2-7 - TRBV19 TRBD1 CASSDRGYHEQYF TGTGCCAGTAGCGACAGGGGTTATCACGAGCAGTACTTC
TRBJ1-1 - TRBV6-5 - CASSYEGSDGTEAFF TGTGCCAGCAGTTACGAGGGAAGCGACGGGACTGAAGCTTTCTTT
TRBJ1-2 - TRBV4-2 - CASSQDGGTYGYTF TGTGCCAGCAGCCAAGATGGGGGCACCTATGGCTACACCTTC
TRBJ2-3 - TRBV5-1 - CASSSTSNGDTQYF TGCGCCAGCAGCAGCACTAGCAATGGAGATACGCAGTATTTT
TRBJ2-7 - TRBV5-1 TRBD2 CASSLFGSQRGAYEQYF TGCGCCAGCAGCTTGTTCGGGTCCCAGCGGGGAGCCTACGAGCAGTACTTC
TRBJ1-2 - TRBV13 - CASSLVVSEDYGYTF TGTGCCAGCAGCTTAGTTGTTAGTGAGGACTATGGCTACACCTTC
TRBJ2-2 - TRBV7-3 - CASSIGGGELFF TGTGCCAGCAGCATCGGCGGCGGGGAGCTGTTTTTT
TRBJ1-2 - TRBV7-9 - CASSLDISLSYGYTF TGTGCCAGCAGCTTAGATATATCGTTGTCCTATGGCTACACCTTC
TRBJ2-2 - TRBV4-2 - CASSPQGVSNTGELFF TGTGCCAGCAGCCCTCAAGGGGTATCGAACACCGGGGAGCTGTTTTTT
TRBJ1-1 - TRBV29-1 TRBD1 CSVGTGLGSTEAFF TGCAGCGTTGGGACAGGGTTGGGGAGCACTGAAGCTTTCTTT
TRBJ2-1 - TRBV4-3 - CASSQDKESSYNEQFF TGCGCCAGCAGCCAAGATAAGGAGAGCTCCTACAATGAGCAGTTCTTC
TRBJ1-4 few TRBV18 - CASSPTATNEKLFF TGTGCCAGCTCACCGACAGCAACTAATGAAAAACTGTTTTTT
TRBJ1-1 - TRBV11-2 - CASSVTGSGGVEAFF TGTGCCAGCAGCGTTACAGGGTCGGGGGGCGTCGAAGCTTTCTTT
TRBJ2-1 - TRBV5-1 - CASSLVGGQDNEQFF TGCGCCAGCAGCTTAGTAGGCGGGCAGGACAATGAGCAGTTCTTC
TRBJ2-5 - TRBV10-3 TRBD2 CAISEGTSGNQETQYF TGTGCCATCAGTGAAGGGACTAGCGGCAACCAAGAGACCCAGTACTTC
TRBJ1-1 - TRBV5-1 - CASSPAGEEWTEAFF TGCGCCAGCAGCCCTGCAGGGGAAGAGTGGACTGAAGCTTTCTTT
TRBJ1-6 - TRBV4-1 - CASSQDRVFNSPLHF TGCGCCAGCAGCCAAGACAGGGTTTTTAATTCACCCCTCCACTTT
TRBJ1-6 - TRBV7-2 - CASSLGIGGGIVSPLHF TGTGCCAGCAGCTTAGGAATTGGTGGCGGAATAGTTTCACCCCTCCACTTT
TRBJ1-2 - TRBV9 TRBD1 CASRHEGAGYGYTF TGTGCCAGCAGGCACGAGGGGGCGGGCTATGGCTACACCTTC
TRBJ2-1 - TRBV6-6 TRBD1 CASSHYRGRSNEQFF TGTGCCAGCAGTCACTACAGGGGGAGGTCGAATGAGCAGTTCTTC
TRBJ2-1 - TRBV5-6 TRBD2 CASSLYTSGAVEQFF TGTGCCAGCAGCTTGTATACTAGCGGGGCCGTAGAGCAGTTCTTC